This paragraph reports one T cell receptor beta chain. The antigen it recognizes is unknown. Base quality data are lacking; no much larger clone is found one base away. The entry originates in a study of blood T cell repertoires in COVID-19 (dated by TCRdb to 2018 to 2020). Some background on the complete study: The collaborator samples originated in the United States, Italy and Spain and spanned the acute and convalescent phases of COVID-19. Where available, HLA class I and class II types were taken from metadata supplied by the sample provider and were not determined by assay-based typing. The prospective study material was composed of cDNA or gDNA derived from T cells, B-cell-depleted T cells, or PBMCs. The dataset comprised deeply sampled blood TCRbeta repertoires from subjects exposed to, actively infected with, or recovered from COVID-19. Samples came from the ongoing ImmuneRACE study (first 160 participants) plus 1,254 subjects from 6 global collaborators. Sample metadata almost always included a de-identified subject ID, COVID-19 status, age in years and sex. The repertoires were released in a freely available public database intended as a resource for research on the immune response to SARS-CoV-2. Study-level results and caveats: The quantity of clinical and demographic metadata differed by source and by participant and was supplied without curation.

For this chain, trimming is 4 bases at the V end and 7 bases at the J end, and the number of junction bases without a gene match is 13. From its cysteine to its phenylalanine, the CDR3 spans 16 amino acids. Only the CDR3 region is kept as DNA, spanning 48 bases read in frame from base 1. The germline V gene encodes CDR1 SGHRS and CDR2 YFSETQ. TCRbeta CDR3 regions were amplified from genomic DNA using the immunoSEQ Assay, a bias-controlled multiplex PCR. The authors' analysis ran thus. Nucleated cell counts per sample were estimated from amplification of reference gene primers within the assay. Sequence reads were collapsed and filtered to measure the absolute abundance of every unique TCRbeta CDR3 rearrangement. For each sample, productive Simpson clonality was calculated by taking the square root of Simpson's diversity index across productive rearrangements. Entries here come from immuneACCESS through TCRdb and include only in-frame sequences with V and J called. Some clones fail to appear in such tables; in the studies checked, an unresolved V gene covers under half of the shortfall, and the cause of the remainder is unknown. Clonal size and the V and J genes are those of that table, whereas D and trimming came from the DNA. The sample contains 200,000 to 250,000 clones, more than 70% of them found a single time. The ten largest clonotypes hold 9.5% to 15% of the sample.

The collaborating institutions used their own protocols to collect whole blood in K2EDTA tubes. Collaborator samples were shipped for TCRbeta analysis as frozen whole blood, isolated PBMCs, or DNA extracted from either sample type. This receptor was identified in a human donor in a cohort sampled during active COVID-19. Material: peripheral blood. Rearrangement joined TRBV5-1 to TRBJ2-7, and 11 bases in between align with TRBD2. The DNA sequence is TGCGCCAGCAGCGGTAGCTCGACTAGCGGGGCAGGAGAGCAGTACTTC. It encodes CASSGSSTSGAGEQYF.